The rows below give T cell receptor beta chains drawn from one sample of a study of T cells in Graves' hyperthyroidism and ophthalmopathy. TCRdb reprocessed the multiplex PCR reads with MiXCR, giving one entry per CDR3 protein. The profile shows around 340,000 distinct CDR3 sequences, about 15% of them singletons. Sequenced sample: blood. The receptors originated from a woman aged 30 to 39 with Graves' hyperthyroidism. CDR3s include the opening cysteine and the closing phenylalanine or tryptophan. D genes are given only for firm matches. Rows may omit the clone size; those that give it use once, few, many or a size class.

v_gene	d_gene	abundance	j_gene	CDR3aa	CDR3nt
TRBV7-9	TRBD2	NA	TRBJ2-7	CAGSPRGGGPKEQYF	TGTGCCGGCAGCCCACGGGGGGGAGGGCCAAAAGAGCAGTACTTC
TRBV7-6	NA	NA	TRBJ1-3	CASSLDTSGNTIYF	TGTGCCAGCAGCTTAGACACCTCTGGAAACACCATATATTTT
TRBV10-3	NA	few	TRBJ2-2	CATARGGMNTGELFF	TGTGCCACCGCCAGAGGGGGGATGAACACCGGGGAGCTGTTTTTT
TRBV6-1	TRBD2	many	TRBJ2-7	CASIPGTSGSHEQYF	TGTGCCAGCATTCCCGGGACTAGCGGTTCCCACGAGCAGTACTTC
TRBV27	TRBD2	many	TRBJ2-7	CASSSAGGWEQYF	TGTGCCAGCAGTTCAGCGGGAGGCTGGGAGCAGTACTTC
TRBV4-2	NA	few	TRBJ2-2	CASSQEGVGGELFF	TGTGCCAGCAGCCAAGAAGGGGTTGGCGGGGAGCTGTTTTTT
TRBV27	NA	many	TRBJ1-5	CASSSGPAPQHF	TGTGCCAGCAGTTCTGGGCCGGCGCCCCAGCATTTT
TRBV2	TRBD1	NA	TRBJ2-6	CASRDDRAGANVLTF	TGTGCCAGCAGGGATGACAGGGCTGGGGCCAACGTCCTGACTTTC
TRBV19	NA	few	TRBJ2-7	CASSIGAVSSYEQYF	TGTGCCAGTAGTATAGGAGCGGTTTCATCCTACGAGCAGTACTTC
TRBV9	NA	many	TRBJ1-2	CASSVDAGTFYGYTF	TGTGCCAGCAGCGTAGACGCAGGGACCTTCTATGGCTACACCTTC
TRBV28	NA	many	TRBJ2-1	CASSFVLNEQFF	TGTGCCAGCAGTTTTGTGCTCAATGAGCAGTTCTTC
TRBV12-3/TRBV12-4	TRBD1	many	TRBJ1-4	CASSTRQGGTEKLFF	TGTGCCAGCAGTACCCGACAGGGGGGGACCGAAAAACTGTTTTTT
TRBV10-3	NA	few	TRBJ1-5	CAISESGLGTRSANSNQPQHF	TGTGCCATCAGTGAGTCGGGCTTAGGGACACGCAGCGCGAATAGCAATCAGCCCCAGCATTTT